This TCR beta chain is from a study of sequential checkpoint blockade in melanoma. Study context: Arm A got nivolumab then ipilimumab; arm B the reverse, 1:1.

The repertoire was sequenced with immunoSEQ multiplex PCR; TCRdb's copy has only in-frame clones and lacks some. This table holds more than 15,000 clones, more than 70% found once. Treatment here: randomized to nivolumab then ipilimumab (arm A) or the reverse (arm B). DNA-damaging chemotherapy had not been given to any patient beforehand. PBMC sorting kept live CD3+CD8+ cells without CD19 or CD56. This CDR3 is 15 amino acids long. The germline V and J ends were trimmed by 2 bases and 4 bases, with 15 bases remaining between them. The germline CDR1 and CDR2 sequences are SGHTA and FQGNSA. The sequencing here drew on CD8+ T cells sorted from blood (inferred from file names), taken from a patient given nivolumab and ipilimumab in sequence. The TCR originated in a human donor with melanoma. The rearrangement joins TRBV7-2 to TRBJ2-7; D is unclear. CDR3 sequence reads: CASSLIALSGYEQYF. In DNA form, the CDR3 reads TGTGCCAGCAGCTTAATCGCGCTTTCCGGGTACGAGCAGTACTTC.